The 18 T cell receptor beta chains presented below share a single source sample, sequenced in a study of regulatory T cells in long-lasting Graves disease. Arm-PCR of CDR3 regions and iRepertoire HTBI primers were the basis on which TCR beta libraries were built. Each CDR3 protein is one row after TCRdb ran MiXCR on the multiplex PCR reads. In the table there are approximately 440,000 distinct CDR3 sequences, about a quarter of which are singletons. The time point: persistent/refractory GD, antithyroid drugs over 5 years with positive TRAb. Generation of the TCR library employed RNA extracted from PBMCs. This material consisted of peripheral blood mononuclear cells (PBMCs), taken when the disease was refractory, from a patient treated with antithyroid drugs. The receptor set was obtained from a female donor with Graves disease.

This clonotype was found a few times. The chain couples TRBV20-1 to TRBJ1-1; D might be TRBD1 (5 bases). The length of the CDR3 is 15 residues. Germline V gene data show CDR1 as DFQATT and CDR2 as SNEGSKA (reference sequence). Trimming stripped 6 bases from V and 3 bases from J, with 20 bases between. The CDR3 coding sequence is TGCAGTGCAAGGGGACTCCGACGATGGGACACTGAAGCTTTCTTT. It encodes CSARGLRRWDTEAFF.

The CDR3 sequence is CASSLTGVNSPLHF. The DNA of the CDR3 is TGTGCCAGCAGTTTAACAGGCGTCAATTCACCCCTCCACTTT. The rearrangement uses TRBV12-3 or TRBV12-4 and TRBJ1-6, with D possibly being TRBD1 (5 bases). Trimming took off 2 bases at V and 7 bases at J, with 9 bases between the two ends. This CDR3 comprises 14 residues.

The chain has TRBV5-1 and TRBJ2-7, with D perhaps TRBD2 (6 bases). Trimming removed 3 bases from V and 1 base from J, with 14 bases in between. The CDR3 sequence is 15 residues long. CDR1 is SGHRS and CDR2 is YFSETQ in the germline V gene. This CDR3 reads CASSSGASESYEQYF. The CDR3, as DNA: TGCGCCAGCAGCTCTGGGGCTAGCGAGTCCTACGAGCAGTACTTC.

In its sample, this clonotype was seen many times. The rearrangement uses TRBV29-1 and TRBJ2-7, with 8 bases matching TRBD2. CDR3 size: 14 residues. Germline CDR1 and CDR2: SQVTM and ANQGSEA. V shed 4 bases, J shed 3 bases, and the junction held 8 bases outside the gene matches. The CDR3 bases are TGCAGCGTTGTTGAGCGGGAGCGCAACTACGAGCAGTACTTC. Protein product: CSVVERERNYEQYF.

The chain has TRBV29-1 and TRBJ2-7; TRBD2 agrees at 11 bases. Germline V gene lookup returns CDR1 SQVTM and CDR2 ANQGSEA. The CDR3 consists of 12 residues. J gave up 5 bases and V 7 bases, and 4 bases lay outside the gene matches. As DNA, the CDR3 is TGCAGCGCTTCTAGCGGGAGGAACGAGCAGTACTTC. It codes for CSASSGRNEQYF.

The chain combines TRBV30 with TRBJ1-1; D gene uncertain. Germline lookup yields CDR1 GTSNPN and CDR2 SVGIG (reference sequence). The CDR3 consists of 12 residues. Trimming left V 4 bases short and J 5 bases short, with 11 bases between. The CDR3: CAWNPWQTEAFF. In DNA form, the CDR3 reads TGTGCCTGGAACCCCTGGCAGACTGAAGCTTTCTTT.

The CDR3 protein is CASSKYYLTGRVVQPQHF. The CDR3 DNA reads as TGTGCCAGTAGTAAATATTACCTGACAGGGAGGGTGGTACAGCCCCAGCATTTT. This chain uses TRBV19 with TRBJ1-5, with 7 bases fitting TRBD1. The germline V gene has CDR1 LNHDA and CDR2 SQIVND (reference sequence). The CDR3 covers 18 residues. After removal of 4 bases from V and 7 bases from J, the junction contained 19 bases not matched to a gene.

This clonotype has more than one count but fewer than ten. The chain is built from TRBV29-1 and TRBJ1-1; D gene uncertain. The V end was cut by 2 bases, the J end by 6 bases, with 13 bases between. Per the germline V gene, CDR1 is SQVTM and CDR2 is ANQGSEA. The CDR3 spans 13 residues. This CDR3 is CSVEQRLVPEAFF. The CDR3 DNA sequence: TGCAGCGTTGAACAGCGGCTCGTACCTGAAGCTTTCTTT.

This clonotype showed up just a few times. An end of the junction differs from the germline gene, which may be a read error. The CDR3 here is CASSWGQGGYEQYF. CDR3 DNA: TGTGCCAGCAGTTGGGGACAGGGGGGATACGAGCAGTACTTC. The gene calls are TRBV5-1 and TRBJ2-7; TRBD1 aligns across 11 bases. The V gene's germline CDR1 is SGHRS and CDR2 YFSETQ. The CDR3 runs 14 residues.

This clonotype was recorded only once. The chain joins TRBV6-2 or TRBV6-3 to TRBJ1-3; no clear D. Germline values: CDR1 MNHEY, CDR2 SVGEGT. The CDR3 is 16 amino acids. The V and J ends lost 4 bases and 0 bases respectively, with 13 bases between them. This CDR3 is CASSSHGDPSGNTIYF. The CDR3 region has the DNA TGTGCCAGCAGTTCTCACGGCGACCCCTCTGGAAACACCATATATTTT.

V usage is TRBV12-3 or TRBV12-4 and J usage is TRBJ2-7; TRBD1 matches 8 bases. CDR3 length: 15 residues. V trimming: 8 bases; J trimming: 3 bases; junction bases outside the gene matches: 12. The DNA for the CDR3 is TGTGCCAGCGGACCAGGGGGCGCCCTTATCTACGAGCAGTACTTC. It codes for CASGPGGALIYEQYF.

The chain carries TRBV27 and TRBJ2-7; D is perhaps TRBD2 (6 bases). From germline, CDR1 is MNHEY and CDR2 SMNVEV (reference sequence). V dropped 6 bases and J dropped 7 bases, with 22 bases sitting between them. This CDR3 comprises 15 residues. The CDR3 spells CASRAPSGLFREQYF. CDR3 DNA: TGTGCCAGCAGGGCCCCGAGCGGGCTGTTTAGGGAGCAGTACTTC.

This clonotype was found many times. The V and J genes are TRBV6-5 and TRBJ2-5; a weak D match, TRBD1 (5 bases). The CDR3 length is 14 residues. Germline V gene data show CDR1 as MNHEY and CDR2 as SVGAGI. V gave up 0 bases and J gave up 2 bases, with 7 bases separating them. The CDR3, as DNA: TGTGCCAGCAGTTACTCGAACAGGCAAGAGACCCAGTACTTC. Encoded protein: CASSYSNRQETQYF.

In the case of this clonotype: An end of the junction differs from the germline gene, which may be a read error. The chain couples TRBV4-2 to TRBJ1-1, with 9 positions matching TRBD1. The CDR3 has 15 residues. The germline V gene encodes CDR1 LGHNA and CDR2 YNFKEQ. The CDR3 DNA follows: TGTGCCGGCAGCCAAGAACGGGACAGGGACACTGAAGCTTTCTTT. The encoded protein is CAGSQERDRDTEAFF.

This clonotype was observed many times. This chain connects TRBV29-1 to TRBJ1-1; no clear D gene. Germline V lookup: CDR1 SQVTM, CDR2 ANQGSEA. Deletions cut 7 bases from V and 0 bases from J, with 15 bases between. This CDR3 is built from 14 residues. The CDR3 DNA reads as TGCAGCGCATTACCGTGGACGGTGAACACTGAAGCTTTCTTT. Encoded protein: CSALPWTVNTEAFF.

This clonotype appeared a single time. This chain uses TRBV5-1 with TRBJ1-1; 8 bases are shared with TRBD1. CDR3 length equals 15 residues. In germline, CDR1 is SGHRS, CDR2 YFSETQ. The ends lost 2 bases at V and 4 bases at J; junction bases unmatched: 7. CDR3 bases: TGCGCCAGCAGCTTTGGCCAGGGGGCCCTCACTGAAGCTTTCTTT. Its translation is CASSFGQGALTEAFF.

A single count supports this clonotype. One base away lies a much larger clone, so this may be a sequencing read error. The chain uses TRBV27 and TRBJ2-7; D is perhaps TRBD1 (7 bases). Germline V gene data show CDR1 as MNHEY and CDR2 as SMNVEV (reference sequence). Trimming took 5 bases from V and 2 from J, leaving 10 bases between them. This CDR3 has 13 residues. CDR3 in DNA: TGTGCCAGCAGTGGCGGGACAGCCTACGAGCAGTACTTC. Its translation is CASSGGTAYEQYF.

V and J are TRBV6-2 or TRBV6-3 and TRBJ2-7, with TRBD1 matching 8 bases. Germline CDR1 reads MNHEY; CDR2 reads SVGEGT. The CDR3 contains 22 residues. V shed 3 bases, J shed 4 bases, and the junction held 29 bases outside the gene matches. The CDR3 region is CASSYSLPTGAQVSKRMYEQYF. The CDR3 bases are TGTGCCAGCAGTTATTCCCTCCCGACAGGGGCTCAGGTATCAAAAAGAATGTACGAGCAGTACTTC.